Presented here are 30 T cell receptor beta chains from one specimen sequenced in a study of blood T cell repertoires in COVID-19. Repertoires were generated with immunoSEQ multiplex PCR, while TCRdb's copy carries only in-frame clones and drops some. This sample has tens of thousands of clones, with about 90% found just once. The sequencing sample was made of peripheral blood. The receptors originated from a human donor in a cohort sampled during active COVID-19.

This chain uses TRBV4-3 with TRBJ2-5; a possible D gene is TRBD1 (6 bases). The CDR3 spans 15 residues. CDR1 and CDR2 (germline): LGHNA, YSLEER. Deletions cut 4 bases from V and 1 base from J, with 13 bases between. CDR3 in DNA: TGCGCCAGCAGCCGGCAACAGGGACCCCAAGAGACCCAGTACTTC. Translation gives CASSRQQGPQETQYF.

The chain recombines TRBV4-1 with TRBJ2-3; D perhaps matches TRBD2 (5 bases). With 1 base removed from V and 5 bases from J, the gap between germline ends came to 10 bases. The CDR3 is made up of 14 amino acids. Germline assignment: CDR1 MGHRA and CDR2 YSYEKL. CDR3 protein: CASSQAGAGDTQYF. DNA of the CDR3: TGCGCCAGCAGCCAAGCGGGCGCGGGAGATACGCAGTATTTT.

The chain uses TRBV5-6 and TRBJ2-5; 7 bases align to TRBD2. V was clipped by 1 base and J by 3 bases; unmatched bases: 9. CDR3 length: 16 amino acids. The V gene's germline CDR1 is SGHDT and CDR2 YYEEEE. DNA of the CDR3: TGTGCCAGCAGCTTGTATAGGACTAGTAACAAAGAGACCCAGTACTTC. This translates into CASSLYRTSNKETQYF.

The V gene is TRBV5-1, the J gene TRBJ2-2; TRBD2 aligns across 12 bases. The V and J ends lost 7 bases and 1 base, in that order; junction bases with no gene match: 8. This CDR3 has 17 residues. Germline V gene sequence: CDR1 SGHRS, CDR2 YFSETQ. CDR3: CASGRATSGGNTGELFF. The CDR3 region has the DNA TGCGCCAGCGGACGGGCGACTAGCGGGGGGAACACCGGGGAGCTGTTTTTT.

CDR3 protein: CASSSETGGVGGYTF. The CDR3 nucleotides are TGTGCCAGCAGTTCCGAGACAGGGGGCGTGGGTGGCTACACCTTC. The rearrangement links TRBV28 to TRBJ1-2; TRBD1 matches 10 bases. Germline lookup yields CDR1 MDHEN and CDR2 SYDVKM. The CDR3 is 15 residues long. Germline trimming cut 4 bases from V and 7 bases from J; bases unmatched to any gene: 9.

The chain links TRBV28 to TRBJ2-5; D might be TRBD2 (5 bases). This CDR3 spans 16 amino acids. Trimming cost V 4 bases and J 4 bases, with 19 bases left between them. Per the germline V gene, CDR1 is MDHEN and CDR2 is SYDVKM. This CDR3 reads CASSSPGKLARETQYF. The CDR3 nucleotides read TGTGCCAGCAGTTCCCCCGGGAAGCTAGCTCGAGAGACCCAGTACTTC.

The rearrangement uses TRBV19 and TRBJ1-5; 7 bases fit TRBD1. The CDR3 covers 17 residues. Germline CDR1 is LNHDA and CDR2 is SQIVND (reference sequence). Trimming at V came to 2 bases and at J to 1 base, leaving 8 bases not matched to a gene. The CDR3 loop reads CASSINPTGISNQPQHF. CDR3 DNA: TGTGCCAGTAGTATAAATCCGACAGGGATCAGCAATCAGCCCCAGCATTTT.

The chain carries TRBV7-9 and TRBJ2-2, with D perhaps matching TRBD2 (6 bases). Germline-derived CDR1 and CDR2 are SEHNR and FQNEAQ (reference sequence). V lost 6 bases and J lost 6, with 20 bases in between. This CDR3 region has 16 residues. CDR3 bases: TGTGCCAGCAGTCCGGTTGCGGCTAGCGTGGCCGGGGAGCTGTTTTTT. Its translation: CASSPVAASVAGELFF.

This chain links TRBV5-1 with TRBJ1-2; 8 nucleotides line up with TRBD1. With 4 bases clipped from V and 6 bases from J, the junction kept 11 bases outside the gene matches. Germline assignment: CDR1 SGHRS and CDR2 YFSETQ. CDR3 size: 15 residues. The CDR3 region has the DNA TGCGCCAGCAGCCCCGGGGACAGGAGCCGGCATGGCTACACCTTC. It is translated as CASSPGDRSRHGYTF.

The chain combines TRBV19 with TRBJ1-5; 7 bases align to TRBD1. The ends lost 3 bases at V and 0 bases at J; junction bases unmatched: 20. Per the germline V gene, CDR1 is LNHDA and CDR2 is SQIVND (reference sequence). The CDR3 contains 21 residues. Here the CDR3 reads CASSIVLEQGLDGYSNQPQHF. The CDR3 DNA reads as TGTGCCAGTAGTATCGTATTGGAACAGGGGTTAGACGGATATAGCAATCAGCCCCAGCATTTT.

DNA for the CDR3: TGTGCCAGCAGTTACTATGGCAGGGGGCGCTTTTTGGGTAATAGCAATCAGCCCCAGCATTTT. Its protein product is CASSYYGRGRFLGNSNQPQHF. The rearrangement links TRBV6-2 or TRBV6-3 to TRBJ1-5; 8 bases fit TRBD1. V lost 1 base, J lost 0 bases, and 17 bases stayed unmatched. The CDR3 is made up of 21 amino acids. Germline CDR1 is MNHEY and CDR2 is SVGEGT.

The CDR3 here is CASSRIRTDRTDTQYF. The CDR3 coding sequence is TGTGCCAGCAGTCGAATCCGGACAGACCGCACAGATACGCAGTATTTT. The V gene is TRBV3-1 (or the pseudogene TRBV3-2), the J gene TRBJ2-3, with D perhaps TRBD1 (6 bases). The CDR3 contains 16 residues. CDR1 is LGHDT and CDR2 is YNNKEL in the germline V gene (reference sequence). Deletions cut 6 bases from V and 1 base from J, with 17 bases between.

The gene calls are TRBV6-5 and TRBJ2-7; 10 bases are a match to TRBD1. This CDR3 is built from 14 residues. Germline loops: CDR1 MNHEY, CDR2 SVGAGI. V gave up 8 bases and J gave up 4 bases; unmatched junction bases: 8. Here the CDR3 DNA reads TGTGCCAGCTCGGGGACAGGGGAAAGGTACGAGCAGTACTTC. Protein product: CASSGTGERYEQYF.

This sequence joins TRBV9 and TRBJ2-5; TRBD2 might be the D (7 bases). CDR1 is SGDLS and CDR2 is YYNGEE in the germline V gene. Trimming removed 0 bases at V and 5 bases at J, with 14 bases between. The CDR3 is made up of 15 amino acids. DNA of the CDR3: TGTGCCAGCAGCGTAGGGGGGGGGCTGGGGGAGACCCAGTACTTC. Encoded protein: CASSVGGGLGETQYF.

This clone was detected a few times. This CDR3 reads CASSQGIYEQYF. The CDR3 coding sequence is TGTGCCAGCAGCCAAGGTATATACGAGCAGTACTTC. The V gene is TRBV3-1 (or the pseudogene TRBV3-2), the J gene TRBJ2-7; no firm D call. Germline assignment: CDR1 LGHDT and CDR2 YNNKEL (reference sequence). The CDR3 covers 12 residues. The V end was cut by 1 base, the J end by 4 bases, with 5 bases between.

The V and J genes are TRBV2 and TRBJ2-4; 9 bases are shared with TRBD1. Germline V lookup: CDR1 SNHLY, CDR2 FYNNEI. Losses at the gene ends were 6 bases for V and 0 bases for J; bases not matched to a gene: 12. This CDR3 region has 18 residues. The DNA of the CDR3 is TGTGCCAGCAGCGAGGGACAGGGCTGGACCCTAGCCAAAAACATTCAGTACTTC. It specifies CASSEGQGWTLAKNIQYF.

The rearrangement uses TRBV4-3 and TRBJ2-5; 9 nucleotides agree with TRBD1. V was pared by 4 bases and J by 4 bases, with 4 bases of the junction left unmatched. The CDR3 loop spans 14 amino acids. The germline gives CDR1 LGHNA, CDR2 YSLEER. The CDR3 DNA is TGCGCCAGCAGCCGAGGACAGGGGCCAGAGACCCAGTACTTC. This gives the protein CASSRGQGPETQYF.

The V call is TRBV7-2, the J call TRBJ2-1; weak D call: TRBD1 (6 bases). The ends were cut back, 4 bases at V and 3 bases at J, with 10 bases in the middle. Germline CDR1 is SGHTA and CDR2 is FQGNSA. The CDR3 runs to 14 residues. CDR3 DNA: TGTGCCAGCAGCTCGCTAGGGGGCTACAATGAGCAGTTCTTC. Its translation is CASSSLGGYNEQFF.

As DNA, the CDR3 is TGTGCCAGCAGTTTACACGGGACAGGGGTGTACGAGCAGTACTTC. Translated, it gives CASSLHGTGVYEQYF. The chain combines TRBV27 with TRBJ2-7; 10 bases match TRBD1. The length of the CDR3 is 15 residues. J was trimmed by 4 bases and V by 2 bases; bases with no gene match: 5. The germline V gene encodes CDR1 MNHEY and CDR2 SMNVEV (reference sequence).

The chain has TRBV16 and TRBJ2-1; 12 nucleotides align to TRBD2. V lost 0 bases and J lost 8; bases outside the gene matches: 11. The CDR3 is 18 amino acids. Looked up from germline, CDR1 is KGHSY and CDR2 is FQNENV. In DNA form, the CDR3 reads TGTGCCAGCAGCCAATCACTAGCGGGGGGTCATACTGGGGATGAGCAGTTCTTC. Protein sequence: CASSQSLAGGHTGDEQFF.

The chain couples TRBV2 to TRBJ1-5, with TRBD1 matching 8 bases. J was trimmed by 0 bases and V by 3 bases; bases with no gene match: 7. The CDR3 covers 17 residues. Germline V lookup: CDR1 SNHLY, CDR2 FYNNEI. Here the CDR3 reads CASSDYPTGVSNQPQHF. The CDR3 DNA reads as TGTGCCAGCAGTGATTACCCGACAGGGGTTAGCAATCAGCCCCAGCATTTT.

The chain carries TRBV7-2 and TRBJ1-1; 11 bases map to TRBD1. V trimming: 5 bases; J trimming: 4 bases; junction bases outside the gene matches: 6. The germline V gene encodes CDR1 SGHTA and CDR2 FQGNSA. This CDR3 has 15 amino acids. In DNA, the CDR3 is TGTGCCAGCAGCCTCACGGGACAGGGGGGCACTGAAGCTTTCTTT. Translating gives CASSLTGQGGTEAFF.

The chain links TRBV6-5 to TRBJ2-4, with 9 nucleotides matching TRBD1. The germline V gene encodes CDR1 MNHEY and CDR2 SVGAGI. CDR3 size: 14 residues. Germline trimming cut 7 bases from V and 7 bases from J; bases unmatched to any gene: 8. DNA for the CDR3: TGTGCCAGCACTGCCGGGACAGGGCAGAACATTCAGTACTTC. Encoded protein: CASTAGTGQNIQYF.

CDR3 loop: CASSYGLAGTQETQYF. The DNA for the CDR3 is TGTGCCAGCAGTTACGGGTTAGCGGGAACCCAAGAGACCCAGTACTTC. V and J are TRBV6-2 or TRBV6-3 and TRBJ2-5, with TRBD2 identical over 8 bases. The V and J ends lost 2 bases and 1 base, in that order; junction bases with no gene match: 6. The V gene's germline CDR1 is MNHEY and CDR2 SVGEGT. CDR3 size: 16 residues.

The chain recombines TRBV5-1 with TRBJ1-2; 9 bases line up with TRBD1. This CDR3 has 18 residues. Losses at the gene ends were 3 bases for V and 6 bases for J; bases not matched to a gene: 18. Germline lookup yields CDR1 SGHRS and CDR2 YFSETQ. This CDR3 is CASSSGSASQGAGDGYTF. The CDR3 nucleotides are TGCGCCAGCAGCTCTGGTTCAGCTTCACAGGGGGCAGGGGATGGCTACACCTTC.

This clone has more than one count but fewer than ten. This chain's CDR3 is CASSYSGTSGYEQYF. CDR3 DNA sequence: TGTGCCAGCAGTTACTCTGGGACTAGCGGCTACGAGCAGTACTTC. The chain couples TRBV6-5 to TRBJ2-7; 11 nucleotides line up with TRBD2. Trimming cost V 0 bases and J 3 bases; bases outside gene matches: 1. CDR1 is MNHEY and CDR2 is SVGAGI in the germline V gene. The CDR3 covers 15 residues.

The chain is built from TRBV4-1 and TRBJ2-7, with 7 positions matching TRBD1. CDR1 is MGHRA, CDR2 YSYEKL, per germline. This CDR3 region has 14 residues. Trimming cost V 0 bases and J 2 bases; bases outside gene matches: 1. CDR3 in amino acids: CASSQETGAYEQYF. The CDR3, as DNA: TGCGCCAGCAGCCAAGAAACAGGGGCCTACGAGCAGTACTTC.

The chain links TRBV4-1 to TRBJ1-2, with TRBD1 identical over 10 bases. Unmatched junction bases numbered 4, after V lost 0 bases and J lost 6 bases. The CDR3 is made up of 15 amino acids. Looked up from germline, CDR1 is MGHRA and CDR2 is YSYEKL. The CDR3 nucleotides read TGCGCCAGCAGCCAAGAGGGACAGGGGCTGCATGGCTACACCTTC. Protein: CASSQEGQGLHGYTF.

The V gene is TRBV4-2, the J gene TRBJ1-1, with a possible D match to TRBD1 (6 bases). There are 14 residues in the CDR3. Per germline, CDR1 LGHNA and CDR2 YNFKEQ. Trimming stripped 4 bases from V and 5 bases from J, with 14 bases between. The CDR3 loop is CASSPPGVLTEAFF. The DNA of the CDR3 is TGTGCCAGCAGCCCACCAGGGGTTTTGACTGAAGCTTTCTTT.

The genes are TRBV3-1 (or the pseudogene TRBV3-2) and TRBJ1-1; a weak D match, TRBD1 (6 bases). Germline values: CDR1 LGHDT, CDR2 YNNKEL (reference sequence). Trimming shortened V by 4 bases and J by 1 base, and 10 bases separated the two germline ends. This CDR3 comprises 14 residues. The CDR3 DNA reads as TGTGCCAGCAGCCCGTGGACAGAGAACACTGAAGCTTTCTTT. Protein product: CASSPWTENTEAFF.